The 27 T cell receptor beta chains below all came from one sample that was sequenced in a study of T cell changes during pregnancy in multiple sclerosis. The table came from immunoSEQ multiplex PCR; TCRdb's copy has only in-frame clones and leaves some out. The sample consists of tens of thousands of clones, roughly 92% of them appearing once. Specimen: peripheral blood, collected in the first trimester of pregnancy. These receptors were obtained from a female donor with multiple sclerosis, enrolled in a pregnancy study.

DNA for the CDR3: TGTGCCAGCAGTGAACAGTATAGCAATCAGCCCCAGCATTTT. Translating it yields CASSEQYSNQPQHF. The V and J genes are TRBV2 and TRBJ1-5; D not certain. V was cut by 2 bases and J by 0 bases, with 5 bases left in between. There are 14 residues in the CDR3. Germline-derived CDR1 and CDR2 are SNHLY and FYNNEI.

The chain combines TRBV11-2 with TRBJ2-7, with TRBD1 identical over 9 bases. The V segment lost 5 bases and the J segment 4 bases; nucleotides outside the gene matches: 9. CDR1 and CDR2 (germline): SGHAT, FQNNGV. The CDR3 sequence is 15 residues long. Here the CDR3 reads CASSLYPGQGYEQYF. The CDR3 region has the DNA TGTGCCAGCAGCCTCTACCCGGGACAGGGTTACGAGCAGTACTTC.

This clone was seen a handful of times. The chain recombines TRBV29-1 with TRBJ1-1, with D perhaps matching TRBD1 (5 bases). The CDR3 length is 11 residues. V was trimmed by 6 bases and J by 10 bases, leaving 15 bases between them. CDR1 and CDR2 from the germline V gene are SQVTM and ANQGSEA. The CDR3 region is CSVGQGLAAFF. As DNA, the CDR3 is TGCAGCGTCGGCCAGGGTCTGGCAGCTTTCTTT.

This chain connects TRBV30 to TRBJ1-1; TRBD1 matches at 7 bases. Trimming at V came to 3 bases and at J to 6 bases, leaving 13 bases not matched to a gene. This CDR3 contains 15 residues. Per the germline V gene, CDR1 is GTSNPN and CDR2 is SVGIG (reference sequence). The CDR3 nucleotides read TGTGCCTGGAGCCTCCCTCAGGGGGGCAGCCCTGAAGCTTTCTTT. It translates to CAWSLPQGGSPEAFF. Variable domain in full (rest from reference TRBV30 and TRBJ1-1): SQTIHQWPATLVQPVGSPLSLECTVEGTSNPNLYWYRQAAGRGLQLLFYSVGIGQISSEVPQNLSASRPQDRQFILSSKKLLLSDSGFYLCAWSLPQGGSPEAFFGQGTRLTVV.

The chain carries TRBV6-5 and TRBJ2-7, with a tentative D call TRBD2 (7 bases). Germline V gene lookup returns CDR1 MNHEY and CDR2 SVGAGI. With 0 bases removed from V and 4 bases from J, the gap between germline ends came to 16 bases. CDR3 length: 16 residues. The CDR3 loop reads CASSYSRGGAAYEQYF. The CDR3 nucleotides read TGTGCCAGCAGTTACTCGAGGGGGGGCGCGGCTTACGAGCAGTACTTC.

The chain joins TRBV2 to TRBJ1-3, with TRBD1 matching 10 bases. Germline CDR1 and CDR2: SNHLY and FYNNEI. The CDR3 spans 14 residues. After removal of 7 bases from V and 4 bases from J, the junction contained 4 bases not matched to a gene. The CDR3 loop is CASKRDRGGNTIYF. CDR3 bases: TGTGCCAGCAAAAGGGACAGGGGAGGAAACACCATATATTTT. Variable domain in full (rest from reference TRBV2 and TRBJ1-3): EPEVTQTPSHQVTQMGQEVILRCVPISNHLYFYWYRQILGQKVEFLVSFYNNEISEKSEIFDDQFSVERPDGSNFTLKIRSTKLEDSAMYFCASKRDRGGNTIYFGEGSWLTVV.

This clone came up once. The chain uses TRBV7-2 and TRBJ2-7; 9 bases line up with TRBD1. The CDR3 has 15 amino acids. Trimming at V came to 5 bases and at J to 0 bases, leaving 5 bases not matched to a gene. Germline CDR1 reads SGHTA; CDR2 reads FQGNSA. CDR3 bases: TGTGCCAGCAGCAAGGGACAGGGCCCCTCCTACGAGCAGTACTTC. This encodes CASSKGQGPSYEQYF.

A word on this clone: This likely comes from a read error, as the CDR3 has no conserved phenylalanine or tryptophan at its end. The genes are TRBV2 and TRBJ2-7; 7 positions agree with TRBD1. This CDR3 is 14 amino acids long. J lost 7 bases, V lost 6 bases, and 12 bases had no gene match. Germline V gives CDR1 SNHLY, CDR2 FYNNEI. In DNA form, the CDR3 reads TGTGCCAGCAGAAAGACAGGGCTCCTTGGGGAGCAGTACCTC. This translates into CASRKTGLLGEQYL.

The chain employs TRBV4-3 and TRBJ2-2; 8 positions agree with TRBD2. The CDR3 extends over 17 amino acids. In germline, CDR1 is LGHNA, CDR2 YSLEER. V shed 0 bases and J 5 bases; nucleotides not matched to a gene: 8. The CDR3 DNA is TGCGCCAGCAGCCAAGATCCGCCGGGGGGGCAGACCGGGGAGCTGTTTTTT. Amino acid sequence: CASSQDPPGGQTGELFF.

This clone was picked up one time. The gene calls are TRBV4-3 and TRBJ1-1; the match to TRBD1 covers 10 bases. V lost 0 bases, J lost 6 bases, and 10 bases stayed unmatched. The CDR3 extends over 17 amino acids. Germline assignment: CDR1 LGHNA and CDR2 YSLEER. For the CDR3, the DNA is TGCGCCAGCAGCCAAGAAAGGACAGGGGGGACCGAGGCTGAAGCTTTCTTT. It codes for CASSQERTGGTEAEAFF.

V gene TRBV9 combines with J gene TRBJ1-2; 8 bases are a match to TRBD1. Unmatched junction bases numbered 10, after V lost 3 bases and J lost 6 bases. The CDR3 runs to 15 residues. Germline CDR1 and CDR2: SGDLS and YYNGEE. The CDR3 spells CASSGRQGTVNGYTF. CDR3 DNA sequence: TGTGCCAGCAGCGGGCGACAGGGGACGGTGAATGGCTACACCTTC.

The chain uses TRBV6-5 and TRBJ1-1; the D is unclear. V was pared by 4 bases and J by 2 bases, with 14 bases between. Germline V gene data show CDR1 as MNHEY and CDR2 as SVGAGI. The CDR3 totals 15 residues. In nucleotides, the CDR3 is TGTGCCAGCAGTTCTCCTTCCCGACTTAACACTGAAGCTTTCTTT. It codes for CASSSPSRLNTEAFF.

The V and J genes are TRBV12-5 and TRBJ1-2, with D possibly being TRBD1 (6 bases). Trimming left V 2 bases short and J 4 bases short, with 8 bases between. CDR1 and CDR2 from the germline V gene are LGHNT and FRNRAP. The CDR3 loop spans 13 amino acids. The CDR3 reads CASGLSGVYGYTF. In DNA form, the CDR3 reads TGTGCTAGTGGTTTGTCAGGGGTCTATGGCTACACCTTC. The full variable domain, its missing parts supplied by reference TRBV12-5 and TRBJ1-2, is DARVTQTPRHKVTEMGQEVTMRCQPILGHNTVFWYRQTMMQGLELLAYFRNRAPLDDSGMPKDRFSAEMPDATLATLKIQPSEPRDSAVYFCASGLSGVYGYTFGSGTRLTVV.

This clone was observed a single time. This chain links TRBV7-2 with TRBJ2-7, with D possibly being TRBD2 (6 bases). Germline V CDR1 and CDR2: SGHTA, FQGNSA. V was cut by 1 base and J by 0 bases, with 16 bases left in between. The CDR3 spans 17 residues. CDR3 DNA: TGTGCCAGCAGCTTAGAGGTCGAGGGCGGGGCCTCCTACGAGCAGTACTTC. Translation gives CASSLEVEGGASYEQYF. The entire variable domain, with the rest obtained from reference TRBV7-2 and TRBJ2-7, is as follows: GAGVSQSPSNKVTEKGKDVELRCDPISGHTALYWYRQSLGQGLEFLIYFQGNSAPDKSGLPSDRFSAERTGGSVSTLTIQRTQQEDSAVYLCASSLEVEGGASYEQYFGPGTRLTVT.

This clone was recorded once. The chain is built from TRBV2 and TRBJ2-3, with 9 bases that match TRBD2. Losses at the gene ends were 6 bases for V and 0 bases for J; bases not matched to a gene: 4. The CDR3 covers 15 residues. Germline V gene lookup returns CDR1 SNHLY and CDR2 FYNNEI. The CDR3 protein is CASRLAGASTDTQYF. The CDR3 nucleotides read TGTGCCAGCAGGTTAGCGGGAGCGAGCACAGATACGCAGTATTTT.

The gene calls are TRBV9 and TRBJ2-1, with D possibly TRBD2 on 6 matching bases. From germline, CDR1 is SGDLS and CDR2 YYNGEE. The CDR3 contains 15 residues. Trimming stripped 3 bases from V and 5 bases from J, with 15 bases between. CDR3 amino acids: CASSAGLRSNNEQFF. In DNA form, the CDR3 reads TGTGCCAGCAGCGCGGGACTTCGTTCCAACAATGAGCAGTTCTTC.

This chain links TRBV7-8 with TRBJ2-7, with a weak D call TRBD1 (6 bases). Trimming took 4 bases from V and 6 from J, leaving 16 bases between them. The germline V gene encodes CDR1 SGHVS and CDR2 FQNEAQ. This CDR3 has 14 residues. The chain's CDR3 is CASSSEWTVLEQYF. The CDR3 coding sequence is TGTGCCAGCAGCTCAGAATGGACAGTACTCGAGCAGTACTTC. Full variable domain (missing parts from reference TRBV7-8 and TRBJ2-7): GAGVSQSPRYKVAKRGQDVALRCDPISGHVSLFWYQQALGQGPEFLTYFQNEAQLDKSGLPSDRFFAERPEGSVSTLKIQRTQQEDSAVYLCASSSEWTVLEQYFGPGTRLTVT.

The V call is TRBV19, the J call TRBJ2-5, with TRBD1 matching 7 bases. This CDR3 region has 15 residues. V gave up 5 bases and J gave up 2 bases; unmatched junction bases: 8. The germline gives CDR1 LNHDA, CDR2 SQIVND (reference sequence). CDR3: CASSPGTVLQETQYF. The CDR3 DNA reads as TGTGCCAGTAGTCCCGGGACAGTTCTTCAAGAGACCCAGTACTTC. Using reference TRBV19 and TRBJ2-5 for the parts outside the CDR3, the full variable domain is DGGITQSPKYLFRKEGQNVTLSCEQNLNHDAMYWYRQDPGQGLRLIYYSQIVNDFQKGDIAEGYSVSREKKESFPLTVTSAQKNPTAFYLCASSPGTVLQETQYFGPGTRLLVL.

V usage is TRBV30 and J usage is TRBJ2-1; the match to TRBD1 covers 7 bases. Trimming took 3 bases from V and 13 from J; bases not matched to a gene: 6. The germline V gene has CDR1 GTSNPN and CDR2 SVGIG (reference sequence). This CDR3 spans 11 amino acids. The CDR3 DNA reads TGTGCCTGGAGCGAGGGGGCCCATCAGTTCTTC. This gives the protein CAWSEGAHQFF.

The chain recombines TRBV7-9 with TRBJ2-3; D remains unclear. Trimming shortened V by 4 bases and J by 6 bases, and 14 bases separated the two germline ends. Germline CDR1 and CDR2: SEHNR and FQNEAQ (reference sequence). The CDR3 sequence is 14 residues long. CDR3 region: CASSSIFAGDTQYF. The CDR3 bases are TGTGCCAGCAGCTCGATTTTCGCCGGGGATACGCAGTATTTT.

This chain links TRBV2 with TRBJ2-3; tentative D call: TRBD1 (5 bases). Germline V CDR1 and CDR2: SNHLY, FYNNEI. The length of the CDR3 is 14 residues. V lost 5 bases and J 1 base, leaving 10 bases between the germline ends. In DNA form, the CDR3 reads TGTGCCAGCAGTATACTACAGGGCACAGATACGCAGTATTTT. Protein sequence: CASSILQGTDTQYF.

This clone was seen a few times. The chain joins TRBV6-5 to TRBJ2-7; D is ambiguous. Germline CDR1 is MNHEY and CDR2 is SVGAGI. The V and J ends lost 0 bases and 13 bases respectively, with 16 bases between them. This CDR3 comprises 13 residues. The CDR3 DNA sequence: TGTGCCAGCAGTTACTCGAGCCCAGGCCAAACTTACTTC. It encodes CASSYSSPGQTYF.

The V gene is TRBV19, the J gene TRBJ2-3, with TRBD2 matching 14 bases. The V segment lost 3 bases and the J segment 11 bases; nucleotides outside the gene matches: 7. In germline, CDR1 is LNHDA, CDR2 SQIVND (reference sequence). CDR3 length equals 15 residues. The CDR3 sequence is CASSIPTSGGARQYF. The CDR3 DNA follows: TGTGCCAGTAGTATCCCGACTAGCGGGGGGGCCAGGCAGTATTTT.

The V gene is TRBV4-2, the J gene TRBJ1-1; 7 bases line up with TRBD1. The ends lost 2 bases at V and 6 bases at J; junction bases unmatched: 9. CDR1 and CDR2 (germline): LGHNA, YNFKEQ. The CDR3 covers 15 residues. This chain's CDR3 is CASSQPTQGIPEAFF. For the CDR3, the DNA is TGTGCCAGCAGCCAACCCACACAGGGGATACCTGAAGCTTTCTTT.

The chain couples TRBV7-6 to TRBJ1-4, with 8 positions matching TRBD1. The germline CDR1 and CDR2 sequences are SGHVS and FNYEAQ. CDR3 length: 15 residues. The V gene end was trimmed by 0 bases and the J gene end by 8 bases; junction bases not matched to a gene: 5. CDR3 amino acids: CASSLAGRQGEKLFF. CDR3 nucleotide sequence: TGTGCCAGCAGCTTAGCGGGTCGACAGGGGGAAAAACTGTTTTTT.

The chain has TRBV4-1 and TRBJ1-2; 8 bases agree with TRBD1. There are 16 residues in the CDR3. The germline CDR1 and CDR2 sequences are MGHRA and YSYEKL. With 0 bases clipped from V and 2 bases from J, the junction kept 5 bases outside the gene matches. CDR3 region: CASSQDGQGQNYGYTF. The CDR3 DNA reads as TGCGCCAGCAGCCAAGATGGACAGGGCCAGAACTATGGCTACACCTTC.

This clone was seen only a few times. DNA for the CDR3: TGTGCCAGCTCACCGCCGGGACAATACGAGCAGTACTTC. Translated: CASSPPGQYEQYF. V is TRBV18 and J is TRBJ2-7; possibly TRBD1 for D (6 bases). The germline V and J ends were trimmed by 3 bases and 4 bases, with 10 bases remaining between them. Germline V CDR1 and CDR2: KGHSH, LQKENI. This CDR3 is built from 13 residues.